A selection of T cell receptor beta chains follows, all from one sample in a study of CD8+CD57+ T cells in acquired aplastic anemia. TCRdb reprocessed the reads via MiXCR and lists one record per CDR3 protein. In the table there are about 140,000 distinct CDR3 sequences, around two fifths of which are singletons. The specimen was sorted CD4+, CD8+, or CD8+CD57+ T cells (not recorded which) from PBMCs. All receptors derive from a human donor in good health, serving as a control. Each CDR3 is given with its conserved first and last residue. Fields, in order: CDR3 length, V gene, D gene, J gene, clone size, CDR3 DNA, CDR3 protein. D genes are given only for firm matches. Clone sizes are given selectively: once, few, many, or a class where the clone is expanded.

len: 18; v_gene: TRBV10-3; d_gene: -; j_gene: TRBJ1-5; abundance: few; CDR3nt: TGTGACATCAGCCTCGACAGCGACTCTCGGATTAGCAATCAGCCCCAGCATTTT; CDR3aa: CDISLDSDSRISNQPQHF
len: 13; v_gene: TRBV29-1; d_gene: TRBD1; j_gene: TRBJ2-7; abundance: -; CDR3nt: TGCGGCGCCAATGTTCGACAGGGCTACGAGCAGTACTTC; CDR3aa: CGANVRQGYEQYF
len: 17; v_gene: TRBV3-1; d_gene: -; j_gene: TRBJ2-7; abundance: many; CDR3nt: TGTGCCAGCAGCCAAGATGGGGGGACAGCGATTACCTACGAGCAGTACTTC; CDR3aa: CASSQDGGTAITYEQYF
len: 15; v_gene: TRBV20-1; d_gene: TRBD2; j_gene: TRBJ2-5; abundance: many; CDR3nt: TGCAGTGCTCCCGGTAGCGGGGGGGCAAGTGAGACCCAGTACTTC; CDR3aa: CSAPGSGGASETQYF
len: 17; v_gene: TRBV15; d_gene: -; j_gene: TRBJ1-3; abundance: -; CDR3nt: TGTGCCACCAGCAGCCGAGGGGGTAAGGGCTCTGGAAACACCATATATTTT; CDR3aa: CATSSRGGKGSGNTIYF
len: 13; v_gene: TRBV19; d_gene: -; j_gene: TRBJ2-5; abundance: many; CDR3nt: TGTGCCAGTAGCCCCTACGGAGGGGAGACCCAGTACTTC; CDR3aa: CASSPYGGETQYF
len: 11; v_gene: TRBV28; d_gene: -; j_gene: TRBJ1-4; abundance: once; CDR3nt: TGTGCCAGCAGTTTGGGATGGGGTCGGTTTTTT; CDR3aa: CASSLGWGRFF
len: 14; v_gene: TRBV7-2; d_gene: -; j_gene: TRBJ2-7; abundance: -; CDR3nt: TGTGCCAGCATCCCGCCAGGTCCACCCTACGAGCAGTACTTC; CDR3aa: CASIPPGPPYEQYF
len: 11; v_gene: TRBV7-7; d_gene: -; j_gene: TRBJ2-7; abundance: -; CDR3nt: TGTGCTAGCACCCGTTCCCCCCAGCAGTACTTC; CDR3aa: CASTRSPQQYF
len: 13; v_gene: TRBV15; d_gene: -; j_gene: TRBJ2-7; abundance: few; CDR3nt: TGTGCCACCAGCAGCATCTCAGGGGAAGAGCAGTACTTC; CDR3aa: CATSSISGEEQYF
len: 13; v_gene: TRBV20-1; d_gene: -; j_gene: TRBJ1-6; abundance: many; CDR3nt: TGCAGTGCTACTCCCTTTCTAAATTCACCCCTCCACTTT; CDR3aa: CSATPFLNSPLHF
len: 15; v_gene: TRBV19; d_gene: -; j_gene: TRBJ1-6; abundance: many; CDR3nt: TGTGCCAGTAGTATAGTACAGGGTCATAATTCACCCCTCCACTTT; CDR3aa: CASSIVQGHNSPLHF
len: 12; v_gene: TRBV12-3/TRBV12-4; d_gene: -; j_gene: TRBJ1-1; abundance: -; CDR3nt: TGTGCCAGCAGTGATAGTCCCACTGAAGCTTTCTTT; CDR3aa: CASSDSPTEAFF
len: 13; v_gene: TRBV28; d_gene: -; j_gene: TRBJ1-4; abundance: many; CDR3nt: TGTGCCAGCAGTTTGTACCCGAATGAAAAACTGTTTTTT; CDR3aa: CASSLYPNEKLFF
len: 11; v_gene: TRBV2; d_gene: -; j_gene: TRBJ1-2; abundance: many; CDR3nt: TGTGCCAGCAGATTGACACTGGGCTACACCTTC; CDR3aa: CASRLTLGYTF
len: 13; v_gene: TRBV12-5; d_gene: -; j_gene: TRBJ2-1; abundance: many; CDR3nt: TGTGCTAGTGGTTTTTCAATGGGGAATGAGCAGTTCTTC; CDR3aa: CASGFSMGNEQFF
len: 12; v_gene: TRBV10-3; d_gene: TRBD1; j_gene: TRBJ2-1; abundance: many; CDR3nt: TGTGCCACGAGACAGGGGGCAGGTGAGCAGTTCTTC; CDR3aa: CATRQGAGEQFF
len: 15; v_gene: TRBV7-6; d_gene: -; j_gene: TRBJ1-3; abundance: many; CDR3nt: TGTGCCAGCAGCTCCGCGGCAAGCTCTGGAAACACCATATATTTT; CDR3aa: CASSSAASSGNTIYF
len: 20; v_gene: TRBV5-1; d_gene: TRBD1; j_gene: TRBJ2-7; abundance: many; CDR3nt: TGCGCCAGCAGCACCAACCCCTCGGGTCCGGGACAGACACTTGCCTACGAGCAGTACTTC; CDR3aa: CASSTNPSGPGQTLAYEQYF
len: 14; v_gene: TRBV18; d_gene: -; j_gene: TRBJ2-7; abundance: many; CDR3nt: TGTGCCAGCTCACCAGGAATGAGTTTCTACGAGCAGTACTTC; CDR3aa: CASSPGMSFYEQYF
len: 13; v_gene: TRBV10-2; d_gene: -; j_gene: TRBJ1-1; abundance: few; CDR3nt: TGCGCCAGCAGTGAGTACCTGGGGACTGAAGCTTTCTTT; CDR3aa: CASSEYLGTEAFF
len: 14; v_gene: TRBV5-1; d_gene: -; j_gene: TRBJ2-7; abundance: -; CDR3nt: TGCGCCAGCAGCTCATATCCGGGACCGGACGAGCAGTACTTC; CDR3aa: CASSSYPGPDEQYF
len: 15; v_gene: TRBV18; d_gene: TRBD1; j_gene: TRBJ2-7; abundance: many; CDR3nt: TGTGCCAGCTCACCACAGGGACAGCCCCGATACGAGCAGTACTTC; CDR3aa: CASSPQGQPRYEQYF
len: 14; v_gene: TRBV10-3; d_gene: -; j_gene: TRBJ2-1; abundance: -; CDR3nt: TGTGCCACCAATGAGGCGCCAGACTTGTTAGAGCAGTTCTTC; CDR3aa: CATNEAPDLLEQFF
len: 17; v_gene: TRBV4-3; d_gene: TRBD1; j_gene: TRBJ1-2; abundance: -; CDR3nt: TGCGCCAGCAGCCACCCGACAGGGCGGGGGACTAACTGTGGCTACACCTTC; CDR3aa: CASSHPTGRGTNCGYTF
len: 15; v_gene: TRBV24-1; d_gene: -; j_gene: TRBJ2-3; abundance: many; CDR3nt: TGTGCCACCAGTGATCAATCGTATAGCACAGATACGCAGTATTTT; CDR3aa: CATSDQSYSTDTQYF
len: 14; v_gene: TRBV9; d_gene: TRBD1; j_gene: TRBJ1-2; abundance: few; CDR3nt: TGTGCCAGCAGCGTAGCGGACAGGGCGGTGGGCTACACCTTC; CDR3aa: CASSVADRAVGYTF
len: 13; v_gene: TRBV7-2; d_gene: -; j_gene: TRBJ1-1; abundance: -; CDR3nt: TGTGCCAGCAGCCCAGGTTGGGGAACTGAAGCTTTCTTT; CDR3aa: CASSPGWGTEAFF
len: 14; v_gene: TRBV12-3/TRBV12-4; d_gene: TRBD1; j_gene: TRBJ1-1; abundance: many; CDR3nt: TGTGCCAGCAGGGGGACAGGGGCACGCACTGAAGCTTTCTTT; CDR3aa: CASRGTGARTEAFF
len: 15; v_gene: TRBV19; d_gene: -; j_gene: TRBJ1-3; abundance: many; CDR3nt: TGTGCCAGTAGTCTTCAGGGGCTCTCTGGAAACACCATATATTTT; CDR3aa: CASSLQGLSGNTIYF
len: 16; v_gene: TRBV5-1; d_gene: -; j_gene: TRBJ1-1; abundance: -; CDR3nt: TGCGCCAGCAGCTTGCGGTCCGGGGGGGCTGGCACTGAAGCTTTCTTT; CDR3aa: CASSLRSGGAGTEAFF
len: 12; v_gene: TRBV2; d_gene: -; j_gene: TRBJ1-6; abundance: -; CDR3nt: TGTGCCAGCAGGGGGGAGGCTTCACCCCTCCACTTT; CDR3aa: CASRGEASPLHF
len: 13; v_gene: TRBV2; d_gene: TRBD1; j_gene: TRBJ2-5; abundance: many; CDR3nt: TGTGCCAGCAGGGGGGACAGCCAAGAGACCCAGTACTTC; CDR3aa: CASRGDSQETQYF
len: 15; v_gene: TRBV24-1; d_gene: -; j_gene: TRBJ2-5; abundance: -; CDR3nt: TGTGCCACCAGTGGCCAACGGGCAGGGGAAGAGACCCAGTACTTC; CDR3aa: CATSGQRAGEETQYF
len: 13; v_gene: TRBV3-1; d_gene: -; j_gene: TRBJ2-5; abundance: many; CDR3nt: TGTGCCAGCAGCCATCCACCCAAAGAGACCCAGTACTTC; CDR3aa: CASSHPPKETQYF
len: 15; v_gene: TRBV19; d_gene: -; j_gene: TRBJ1-1; abundance: once; CDR3nt: TGTGCCAGTAGTTTCCCGCCCAGGGCGAACACTGAAGCTTTCTTT; CDR3aa: CASSFPPRANTEAFF
len: 16; v_gene: TRBV5-4; d_gene: TRBD1; j_gene: TRBJ2-1; abundance: many; CDR3nt: TGTGCCAGCAGCTCGCTAAAGGACAGGGGGCGGAATGAGCAGTTCTTC; CDR3aa: CASSSLKDRGRNEQFF
len: 14; v_gene: TRBV9; d_gene: -; j_gene: TRBJ1-1; abundance: many; CDR3nt: TGTGCCAGCAGCCAAACAGGGAGAGGCACTGAAGCTTTCTTT; CDR3aa: CASSQTGRGTEAFF
len: 14; v_gene: TRBV6-4; d_gene: TRBD1; j_gene: TRBJ1-2; abundance: -; CDR3nt: TGTGCCAGCAGCCCACAGGGGATACGCGATGGCTACACCTTC; CDR3aa: CASSPQGIRDGYTF
len: 15; v_gene: TRBV10-3; d_gene: TRBD2; j_gene: TRBJ2-3; abundance: many; CDR3nt: TGTGCCATCAGTCCACTAGCGGGAGACACAGATACGCAGTATTTT; CDR3aa: CAISPLAGDTDTQYF
len: 14; v_gene: TRBV7-8; d_gene: -; j_gene: TRBJ2-7; abundance: many; CDR3nt: TGTGCCAGCAGCCCCGTGAGCGTATACTACGAGCAGTACTTC; CDR3aa: CASSPVSVYYEQYF
len: 15; v_gene: TRBV20-1; d_gene: -; j_gene: TRBJ2-5; abundance: many; CDR3nt: TGCAGTGCTAGAGATAGCGGACAGAGTGAAGAGACCCAGTACTTC; CDR3aa: CSARDSGQSEETQYF
len: 14; v_gene: TRBV20-1; d_gene: -; j_gene: TRBJ1-1; abundance: many; CDR3nt: TGCAGTGCTGTGGGGGCCCTGGGGGACACTGAAGCTTTCTTT; CDR3aa: CSAVGALGDTEAFF
len: 13; v_gene: TRBV19; d_gene: -; j_gene: TRBJ2-1; abundance: many; CDR3nt: TGTGCCAGTAGTATACCAGCTTACAATGAGCAGTTCTTC; CDR3aa: CASSIPAYNEQFF
len: 14; v_gene: TRBV20-1; d_gene: -; j_gene: TRBJ1-6; abundance: many; CDR3nt: TGCAGTGCTAGTGCCCACAGCTATAATTCACCCCTCCACTTT; CDR3aa: CSASAHSYNSPLHF
len: 13; v_gene: TRBV4-1; d_gene: TRBD1; j_gene: TRBJ1-2; abundance: -; CDR3nt: TGCGCCAGCAGCCCGGATAGGGGGCTTGGCTGCACCTTC; CDR3aa: CASSPDRGLGCTF
len: 15; v_gene: TRBV19; d_gene: TRBD1; j_gene: TRBJ1-5; abundance: many; CDR3nt: TGTGCCAGTAGTTACGGGACAGTTAGCAATCAGCCCCAGCATTTT; CDR3aa: CASSYGTVSNQPQHF
len: 13; v_gene: TRBV11-2; d_gene: -; j_gene: TRBJ2-5; abundance: many; CDR3nt: TGTGCCAGCAGCTTGTGGGCGAGAGAGACCCAGTACTTC; CDR3aa: CASSLWARETQYF
len: 15; v_gene: TRBV20-1; d_gene: -; j_gene: TRBJ2-5; abundance: many; CDR3nt: -; CDR3aa: CSARSSSGLLETQYF
len: 17; v_gene: TRBV10-3; d_gene: -; j_gene: TRBJ2-6; abundance: many; CDR3nt: TGTGCCATCAGTGACAGGGTAGGGTACTCTGGGGCCAACGTCCTGACTTTC; CDR3aa: CAISDRVGYSGANVLTF
len: 14; v_gene: TRBV2; d_gene: -; j_gene: TRBJ1-2; abundance: -; CDR3nt: TGTGCCAGCAGTGATCGGTTCAGATCGAGTGGCTACACCTTC; CDR3aa: CASSDRFRSSGYTF
len: 15; v_gene: TRBV4-1; d_gene: -; j_gene: TRBJ2-3; abundance: many; CDR3nt: TGCGCCAGCAGCCAAGGGAACGGCCTCACAGATACGCAGTATTTT; CDR3aa: CASSQGNGLTDTQYF
len: 13; v_gene: TRBV7-9; d_gene: -; j_gene: TRBJ1-3; abundance: -; CDR3nt: TGTGCCAGCAGCTTAAGGCAGAGGAACACCATATATTTT; CDR3aa: CASSLRQRNTIYF
len: 16; v_gene: TRBV11-1; d_gene: -; j_gene: TRBJ2-1; abundance: -; CDR3nt: TGTGCCAGCAGCTTATTTGCCGGGGGAACCTACAATGAGCAGTTCTTC; CDR3aa: CASSLFAGGTYNEQFF
len: 16; v_gene: TRBV24-1; d_gene: TRBD1; j_gene: TRBJ2-1; abundance: many; CDR3nt: TGTGCCACCAGTGACCCGGACAGGAAAGGGCTGGATGAGCAGTTCTTC; CDR3aa: CATSDPDRKGLDEQFF
len: 14; v_gene: TRBV20-1; d_gene: TRBD2; j_gene: TRBJ2-1; abundance: -; CDR3nt: TGCAGTGCTAGTGGACTAGCGGGAATATATGAGCAGTTCTTC; CDR3aa: CSASGLAGIYEQFF
len: 13; v_gene: TRBV19; d_gene: -; j_gene: TRBJ2-7; abundance: few; CDR3nt: TGTGCCAGCGGGAGACAGTTTTCCTACGAGCAGTACTTC; CDR3aa: CASGRQFSYEQYF
len: 15; v_gene: TRBV5-1; d_gene: -; j_gene: TRBJ1-6; abundance: many; CDR3nt: TGCGCCAGCAGCTTGGAGGGTGGAGAGGATTCACCCCTCCACTTT; CDR3aa: CASSLEGGEDSPLHF
len: 14; v_gene: TRBV20-1; d_gene: -; j_gene: TRBJ2-7; abundance: many; CDR3nt: TGCAGTGCTAGACAGGGACTCCACTGGAGCGAGCAGTACTTC; CDR3aa: CSARQGLHWSEQYF
len: 17; v_gene: TRBV14; d_gene: TRBD1; j_gene: TRBJ1-5; abundance: once; CDR3nt: TGTGCCAGCAGATTCCGGGACAGGGCCCTTAGCAATCAGCCCCAGCATTTT; CDR3aa: CASRFRDRALSNQPQHF